This TCR beta chain was observed in a study of T-cell memory formation after mild COVID-19. General study findings and limits: That cross-reactive memory joined was suggested by some responding clones appearing in pre-infection memory.

This clonotype was found a few times. Its cognate antigen is unknown. The CDR3 length is 10 residues. V was pared by 3 bases and J by 7 bases, with 3 bases between. From the 5' RACE reads, TCRdb called clonotypes with MiXCR, one entry per CDR3 protein. In the table there are around 500,000 distinct CDR3 sequences, roughly 20% of which are singletons. The chain has TRBV12-3 or TRBV12-4 and TRBJ1-2; unclear D gene. Sequencing was carried out using PBMCs or a T cell subset sorted from them (not recorded which). The TCR originated in an adult woman who had mild COVID-19 (a few samples of this study predate the infection). Cell type and time point are not known. The chain's CDR3 is CASSFTGYTF. The DNA for the CDR3 is TGTGCCAGCAGTTTTACTGGCTACACCTTC.